This TCR beta chain appears in the sequencing data of a study of OX40 agonist ivuxolimab in advanced cancers. Study-wide background: Subjects had a mean age of about 60 years, with a range of 23 to 79; around 84% were male.

Only in-frame clones appear in the TCRdb table, and some are missing; sequencing was by immunoSEQ multiplex PCR. Of about 63,000 clones listed, roughly nine tenths are singletons. This CDR3 has 14 amino acids. The germline CDR1 and CDR2 sequences are WNHNN and SYGVQD (reference sequence). Germline trimming cut 5 bases from V and 9 bases from J; bases unmatched to any gene: 6. Baseline was the first blood sampling point, followed by cycle 4 day 1 and cycle 7 day 1. The material was CD4+ or CD8+ T cells sorted from blood, obtained in a trial of the OX40 agonist ivuxolimab. The genes are TRBV10-1 and TRBJ1-6, with TRBD1 matching 8 bases. The source is an adult with an advanced solid tumor such as melanoma, head and neck, liver or kidney cancer. CDR3 amino acids: CASSNDRGSSPLHF. As DNA, the CDR3 is TGCGCCAGCAGTAACGACAGGGGTTCTTCACCCCTCCACTTT.